This paragraph covers one T cell receptor beta chain sequence. The antigen it binds to is not known. Base qualities are missing; no much larger clone stands one base away. Interpreted using the paper, the time point label stands for: cycle 1 day 1 (C1D1), immediately before nivolumab initiation. Relapse after autologous stem cell transplantation had occurred in all trial patients, and cohorts A, B and C were distinguished by prior brentuximab vedotin exposure. Using a Miltenyi CD4+ T cell isolation kit, CD4+ T cells were purified from thawed PBMCs through magnetic negative selection. The trial cohort was composed of approximately 56 patients with relapsed/refractory classical Hodgkin lymphoma, for whom complete response, partial response or progressive disease was recorded as best overall response. Single-agent nivolumab was administered to trial patients in the multi-cohort phase II CheckMate 205 trial. Best overall response was determined by an independent review committee according to the 2007 International Working Group response criteria. Trial PBMCs were collected immediately before nivolumab initiation (C1D1) and during therapy at cycle 2 day 1 and cycle 4 day 1. Peripheral blood was collected in 8 mL Vacutainer Cell Preparation Tubes, from which PBMCs were isolated by centrifugation and then cryopreserved. Purified CD4+ and CD8+ fractions were generated only in cases for which an additional PBMC sample was available. Magnetically labelled cells were depleted on LS columns in a quadroMACS separator, and the flow-through was collected as the purified fraction.

This entry is derived from a study of PD-1 blockade in classical Hodgkin lymphoma (dated by TCRdb to 2019 to 2021). Study-wide context: Nivolumab dosing was 3 mg/kg intravenously every 2 weeks, continuing until either disease progression or unacceptable toxicity. The study used CyTOF and TCR beta sequencing to define a peripheral blood immune signature of response to PD-1 blockade in classical Hodgkin lymphoma.

Results the study describes overall, beyond this receptor: Newly diagnosed patients were reported to have lower baseline TCR diversity than healthy donors, and relapsed/refractory patients were reported to have lower baseline TCR diversity still. Patients starting nivolumab less than 1 year after ASCT had lower diversity and were excluded from later analyses to avoid confounding by immune reconstitution. A significant rise by C4D1 was seen in CD4+ but not CD8+ TCR diversity (p=0.0027 vs p=0.16), with the rise being most apparent in complete responders (p=0.02). The study covered only a single clinical trial cohort, and the causes of the repertoire differences, possibly disease activity or prior therapy, were still not defined. Trial patients with a complete response had baseline diversity similar to that of newly diagnosed patients, while partial responders and progressors had significantly lower diversity.

The germline V gene supplies CDR1 SGHVS and CDR2 FQNEAQ. Reading from cysteine to phenylalanine, the CDR3 counts 14 amino acids. CDR3 DNA only is kept here, 42 bases in frame from base 1. Trimming takes 2 bases off V and 4 bases off J; junction bases not matched to a gene: 1. Genomic DNA was extracted with the Qiagen DNeasy kit from unsorted PBMCs and from negatively selected CD4+ and CD8+ fractions. TCR beta CDR3 regions were amplified by immunoSEQ multiplex PCR using primers annealing to V and J segments. Amplification bias was minimized using a synthetic immune receptor repertoire, and residual bias was removed computationally after sequencing. On the authors' methods: Custom Python scripts were used to quantify repertoire diversity as the Shannon entropy index. Unsorted, CD4+ and CD8+ repertoires were analyzed separately, except for combined analyses in which CD4+ and CD8+ sequences were merged in silico. A clone counted as expanded when the clone's frequency after treatment rose at least 2-fold relative to C1D1, and clones undetected at baseline were given a pseudocount of 0.5. Clones with 0 or 1 copy at C1D1 were defined as singleton clones, while clones with 2 or more copies were defined as non-singleton clones. Clones expanded in unsorted samples were labelled as CD4+, CD8+ or unknown by matching protein sequences in sorted samples from the same patient. Wilcoxon tests were applied to paired samples to test diversity changes from C1D1 to C4D1. Entries here come from immuneACCESS through TCRdb and include only in-frame sequences with V and J called. Some clones fail to appear in such tables; in the studies checked, an unresolved V gene covers under half of the shortfall, and the cause of the remainder is unknown. V and J calls and clone size are given by that table; D and trimming were obtained from the DNA. The sample profile shows tens of thousands of clones; approximately 85% of them were found once. The ten largest clones capture about 2.4% of the sample.

The V and J segments used are TRBV7-8 and TRBJ1-5; 8 central bases correspond to TRBD1. Sequencing was performed on CD4+ T cells from blood, taken at baseline. This TCR derives from a human donor with classical Hodgkin lymphoma. The sequence in DNA is TGTGCCAGCAGCTTAAACAGGGGGAATCAGCCCCAGCATTTT. This yields the protein CASSLNRGNQPQHF. The full variable domain, with segments outside the CDR3 supplied by the reference TRBV7-8 and TRBJ1-5 proteins, appears as GAGVSQSPRYKVAKRGQDVALRCDPISGHVSLFWYQQALGQGPEFLTYFQNEAQLDKSGLPSDRFFAERPEGSVSTLKIQRTQQEDSAVYLCASSLNRGNQPQHFGDGTRLSIL.